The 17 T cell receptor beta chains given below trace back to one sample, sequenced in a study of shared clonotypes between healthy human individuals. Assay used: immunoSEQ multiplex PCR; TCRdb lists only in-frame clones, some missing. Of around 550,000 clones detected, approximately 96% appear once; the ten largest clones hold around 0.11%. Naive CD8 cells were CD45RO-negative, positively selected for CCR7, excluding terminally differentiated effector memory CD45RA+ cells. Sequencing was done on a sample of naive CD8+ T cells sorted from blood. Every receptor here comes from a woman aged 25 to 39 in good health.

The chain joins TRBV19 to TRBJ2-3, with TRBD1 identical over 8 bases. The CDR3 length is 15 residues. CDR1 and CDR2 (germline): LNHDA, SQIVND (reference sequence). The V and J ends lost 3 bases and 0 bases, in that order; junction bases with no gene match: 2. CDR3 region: CASSMWTGSTDTQYF. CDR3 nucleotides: TGTGCCAGTAGTATGTGGACAGGGAGCACAGATACGCAGTATTTT.

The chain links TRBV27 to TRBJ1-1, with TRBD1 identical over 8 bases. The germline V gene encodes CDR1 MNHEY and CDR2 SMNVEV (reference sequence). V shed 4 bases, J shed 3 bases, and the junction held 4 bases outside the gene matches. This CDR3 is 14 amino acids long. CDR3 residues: CASSSLDRDTEAFF. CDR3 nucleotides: TGTGCCAGCAGTTCCTTGGACAGGGACACTGAAGCTTTCTTT.

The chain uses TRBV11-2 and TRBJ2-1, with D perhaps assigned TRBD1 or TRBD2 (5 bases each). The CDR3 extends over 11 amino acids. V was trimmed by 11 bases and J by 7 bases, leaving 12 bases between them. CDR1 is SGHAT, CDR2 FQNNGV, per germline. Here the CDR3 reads CAVTEGNEQFF. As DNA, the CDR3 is TGTGCCGTCACCGAGGGGAATGAGCAGTTCTTC.

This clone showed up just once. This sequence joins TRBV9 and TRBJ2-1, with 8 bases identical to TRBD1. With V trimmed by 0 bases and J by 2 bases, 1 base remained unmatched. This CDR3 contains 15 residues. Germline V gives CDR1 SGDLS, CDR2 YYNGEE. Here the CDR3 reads CASSVEDRAYNEQFF. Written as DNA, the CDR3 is TGTGCCAGCAGCGTAGAGGACAGGGCCTACAATGAGCAGTTCTTC.

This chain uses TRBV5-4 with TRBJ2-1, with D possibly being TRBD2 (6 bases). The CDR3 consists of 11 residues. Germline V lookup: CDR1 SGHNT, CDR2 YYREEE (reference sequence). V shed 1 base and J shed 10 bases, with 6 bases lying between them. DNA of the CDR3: TGTGCCAGCAGCTTGCTAGCGGAGCAGTTCTTC. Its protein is CASSLLAEQFF.

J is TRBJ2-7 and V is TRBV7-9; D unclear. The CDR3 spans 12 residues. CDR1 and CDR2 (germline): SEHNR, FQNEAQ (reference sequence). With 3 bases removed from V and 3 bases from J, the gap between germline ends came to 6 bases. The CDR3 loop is CASSFTDYEQYF. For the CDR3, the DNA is TGTGCCAGCAGCTTTACCGACTACGAGCAGTACTTC.

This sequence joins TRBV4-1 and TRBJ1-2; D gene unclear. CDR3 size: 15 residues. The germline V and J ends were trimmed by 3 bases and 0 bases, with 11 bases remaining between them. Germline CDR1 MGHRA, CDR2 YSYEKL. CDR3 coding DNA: TGCGCCAGCAGCCAGGCCCCAGGCTCTAACTATGGCTACACCTTC. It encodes CASSQAPGSNYGYTF.

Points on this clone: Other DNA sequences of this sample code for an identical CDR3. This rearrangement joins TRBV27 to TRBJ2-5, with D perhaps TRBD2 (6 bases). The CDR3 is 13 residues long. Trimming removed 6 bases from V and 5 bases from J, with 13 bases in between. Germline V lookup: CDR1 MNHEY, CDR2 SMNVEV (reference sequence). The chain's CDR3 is CASRAGMRETQYF. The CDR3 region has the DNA TGTGCCAGCAGGGCGGGAATGAGGGAGACCCAGTACTTC.

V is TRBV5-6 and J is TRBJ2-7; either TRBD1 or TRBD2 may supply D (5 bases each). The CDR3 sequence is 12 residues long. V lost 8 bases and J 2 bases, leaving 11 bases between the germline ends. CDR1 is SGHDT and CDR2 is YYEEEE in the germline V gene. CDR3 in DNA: TGTGCCAGTAGAGGGGCCACCTACGAGCAGTACTTC. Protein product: CASRGATYEQYF.

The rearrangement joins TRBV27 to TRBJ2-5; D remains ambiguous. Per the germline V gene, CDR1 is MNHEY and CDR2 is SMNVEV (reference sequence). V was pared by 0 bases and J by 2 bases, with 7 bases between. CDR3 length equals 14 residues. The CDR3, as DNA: TGTGCCAGCAGTTTATCGCTAGGGCAAGAGACCCAGTACTTC. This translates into CASSLSLGQETQYF.

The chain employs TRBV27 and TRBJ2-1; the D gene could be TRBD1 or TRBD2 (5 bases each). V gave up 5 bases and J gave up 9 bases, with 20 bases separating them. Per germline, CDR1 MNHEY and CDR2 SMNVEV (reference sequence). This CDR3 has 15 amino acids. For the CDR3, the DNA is TGTGCCAGCAGTGTCTCGACGGGGTCTGGGGGTGAGCAGTTCTTC. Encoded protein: CASSVSTGSGGEQFF.

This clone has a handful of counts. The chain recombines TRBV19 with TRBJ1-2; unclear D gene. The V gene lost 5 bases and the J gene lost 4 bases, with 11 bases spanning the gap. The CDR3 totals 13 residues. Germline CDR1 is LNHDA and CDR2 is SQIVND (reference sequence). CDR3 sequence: CASSPTIGYGYTF. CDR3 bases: TGTGCCAGTAGTCCGACAATCGGCTATGGCTACACCTTC.

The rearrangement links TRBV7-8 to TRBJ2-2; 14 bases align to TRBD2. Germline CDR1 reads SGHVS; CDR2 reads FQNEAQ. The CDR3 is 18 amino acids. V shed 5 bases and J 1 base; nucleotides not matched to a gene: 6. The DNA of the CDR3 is TGTGCCAGCAGCATCCACGGACTAGCGGGAGGGAACACCGGGGAGCTGTTTTTT. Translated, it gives CASSIHGLAGGNTGELFF. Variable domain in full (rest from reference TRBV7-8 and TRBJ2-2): GAGVSQSPRYKVAKRGQDVALRCDPISGHVSLFWYQQALGQGPEFLTYFQNEAQLDKSGLPSDRFFAERPEGSVSTLKIQRTQQEDSAVYLCASSIHGLAGGNTGELFFGEGSRLTVL.

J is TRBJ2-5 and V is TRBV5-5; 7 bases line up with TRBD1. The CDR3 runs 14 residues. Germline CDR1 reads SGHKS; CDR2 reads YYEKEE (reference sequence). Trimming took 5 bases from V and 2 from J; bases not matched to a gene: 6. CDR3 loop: CASSYRGVQETQYF. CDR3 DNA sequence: TGTGCCAGCAGTTACAGGGGAGTTCAAGAGACCCAGTACTTC.

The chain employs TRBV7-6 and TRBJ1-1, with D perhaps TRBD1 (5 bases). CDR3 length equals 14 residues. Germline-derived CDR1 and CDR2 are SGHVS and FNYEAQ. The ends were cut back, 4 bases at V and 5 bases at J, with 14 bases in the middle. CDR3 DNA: TGTGCCAGCAGCTCTGGGACGGGCGTGACTGAAGCTTTCTTT. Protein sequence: CASSSGTGVTEAFF.

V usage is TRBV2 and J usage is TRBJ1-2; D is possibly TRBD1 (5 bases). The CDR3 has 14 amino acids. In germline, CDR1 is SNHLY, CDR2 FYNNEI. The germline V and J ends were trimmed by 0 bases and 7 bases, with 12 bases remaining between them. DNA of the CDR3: TGTGCCAGCAGTGAAGCGCTGGGGGAAAGTGGCTACACCTTC. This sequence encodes CASSEALGESGYTF.

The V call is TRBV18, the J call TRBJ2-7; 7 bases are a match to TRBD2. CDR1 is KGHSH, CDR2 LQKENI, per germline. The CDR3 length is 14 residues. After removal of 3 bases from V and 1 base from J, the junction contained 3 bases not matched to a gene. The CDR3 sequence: CASSPGLLSYEQYF. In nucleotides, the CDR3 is TGTGCCAGCTCACCGGGACTACTATCCTACGAGCAGTACTTC.